This TCR beta chain originates from a study of cytomegalovirus exposure and HLA in healthy donors. The study, taken as a whole, reports: Several top significant clusters appeared, in a later analysis, to be linked to common viral pathogens. Several V segments, TRBV6-2 and TRBV6-3 among them, could not be told apart and were dropped.

60 Vbeta and 13 Jbeta primers were used in PCR. In the original processing: A follow-up analysis tallied around 80 million unique TCR beta chains, roughly 11 million shared. Assay used: immunoSEQ multiplex PCR; TCRdb lists only in-frame clones, some missing. V and J calls and clone size are given by that table; D and trimming were obtained from the DNA. The sample has 200,000 to 250,000 clones, over 60% seen once. Donors sampled were nominally healthy, though unrecorded immune exposures were likely. To note about this clone: Its target is not known.

The CDR3 sequence is 11 residues long. Trimming shortened V by 8 bases and J by 4 bases, and 11 bases separated the two germline ends. CDR1 GTSNPN and CDR2 SVGIG come from the germline V gene (reference sequence). This receptor was obtained from a man aged 18-30 years in good health and CMV-seronegative. V usage is TRBV30 and J usage is TRBJ1-2; TRBD1 is a possible D gene (6 bases). The sample was PBMCs. CDR3 nucleotide sequence: TGTGCCGTCAGGGGATTCTATGGCTACACCTTC. Translating it yields CAVRGFYGYTF.